This entry is about one T cell receptor beta chain. Its antigen is still unknown. Profiled with immunoSEQ multiplex PCR; TCRdb holds only in-frame clones, not every one. The sample has about 64,000 clones, around 89% seen once. This record belongs to a study of cytomegalovirus exposure and HLA in healthy donors. Study-level information: The 110 or so validation repertoires used a platform that matched the one used for the roughly 650 first-cohort repertoires, as a later analysis reported.

Study results and caveats: Researchers catalogued about 150 TCR beta chains as cytomegalovirus-associated. According to a subsequent analysis, TCR clusters identified in the first cohort showed a tendency to co-occur across the 120 or so validation repertoires.

The donors were members of the validation cohort, which comprised about 120 subjects and was separate from the first cohort of 666 subjects. The CDR3 is made up of 13 amino acids. Germline-derived CDR1 and CDR2 are SNHLY and FYNNEI. Trimming stripped 0 bases from V and 7 bases from J, with 7 bases between. The chain recombines TRBV2 with TRBJ2-1; the D is unclear. This sequence originates from a woman aged 18-29 years in good health and CMV-seronegative. Sequenced material: PBMCs. The DNA of the CDR3 is TGTGCCAGCAGTGAAGCGCTTCGGAATGAGCAGTTCTTC. Amino acids: CASSEALRNEQFF.